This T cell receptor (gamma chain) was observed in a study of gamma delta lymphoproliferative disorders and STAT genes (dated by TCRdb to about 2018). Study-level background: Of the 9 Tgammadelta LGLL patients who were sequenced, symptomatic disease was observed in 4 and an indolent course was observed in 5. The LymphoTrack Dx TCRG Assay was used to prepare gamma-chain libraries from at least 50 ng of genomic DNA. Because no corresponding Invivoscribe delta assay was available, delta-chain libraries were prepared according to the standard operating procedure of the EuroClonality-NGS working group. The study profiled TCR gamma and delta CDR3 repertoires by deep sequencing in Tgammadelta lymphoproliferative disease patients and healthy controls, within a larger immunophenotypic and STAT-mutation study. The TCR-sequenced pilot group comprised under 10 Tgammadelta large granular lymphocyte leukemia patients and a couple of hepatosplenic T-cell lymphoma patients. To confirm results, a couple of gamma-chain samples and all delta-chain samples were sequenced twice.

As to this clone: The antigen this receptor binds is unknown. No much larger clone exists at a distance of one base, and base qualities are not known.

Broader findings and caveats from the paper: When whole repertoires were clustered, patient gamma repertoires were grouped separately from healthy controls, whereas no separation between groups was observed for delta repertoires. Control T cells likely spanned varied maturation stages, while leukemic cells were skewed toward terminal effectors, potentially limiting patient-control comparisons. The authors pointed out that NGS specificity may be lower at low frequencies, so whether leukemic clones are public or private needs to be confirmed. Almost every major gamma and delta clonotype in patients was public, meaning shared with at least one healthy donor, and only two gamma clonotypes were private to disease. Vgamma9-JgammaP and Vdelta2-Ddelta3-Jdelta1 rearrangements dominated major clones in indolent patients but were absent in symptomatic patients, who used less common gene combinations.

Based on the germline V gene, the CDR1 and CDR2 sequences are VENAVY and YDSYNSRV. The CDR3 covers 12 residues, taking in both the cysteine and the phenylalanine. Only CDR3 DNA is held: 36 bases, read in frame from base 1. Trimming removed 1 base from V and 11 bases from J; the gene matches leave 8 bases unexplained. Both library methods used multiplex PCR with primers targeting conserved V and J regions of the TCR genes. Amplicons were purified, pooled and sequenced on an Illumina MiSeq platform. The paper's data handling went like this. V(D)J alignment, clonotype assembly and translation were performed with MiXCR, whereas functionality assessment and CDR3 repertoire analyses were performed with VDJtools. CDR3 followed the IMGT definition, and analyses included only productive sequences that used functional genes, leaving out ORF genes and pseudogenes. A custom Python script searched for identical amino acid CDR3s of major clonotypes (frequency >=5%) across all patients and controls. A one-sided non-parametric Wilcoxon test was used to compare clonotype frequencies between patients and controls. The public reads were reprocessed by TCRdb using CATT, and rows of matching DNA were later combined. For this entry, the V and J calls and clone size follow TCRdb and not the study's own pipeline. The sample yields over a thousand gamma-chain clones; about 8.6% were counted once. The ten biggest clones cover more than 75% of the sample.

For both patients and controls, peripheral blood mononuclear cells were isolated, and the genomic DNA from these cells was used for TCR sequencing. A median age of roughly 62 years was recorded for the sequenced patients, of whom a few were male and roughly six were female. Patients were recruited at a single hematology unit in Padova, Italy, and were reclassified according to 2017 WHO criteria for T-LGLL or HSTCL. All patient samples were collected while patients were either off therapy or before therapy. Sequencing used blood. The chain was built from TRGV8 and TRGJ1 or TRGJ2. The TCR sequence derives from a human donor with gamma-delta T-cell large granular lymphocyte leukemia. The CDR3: CATWDSPIEKLF. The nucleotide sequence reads TGTGCCACCTGGGATAGTCCCATTGAGAAACTCTTT.